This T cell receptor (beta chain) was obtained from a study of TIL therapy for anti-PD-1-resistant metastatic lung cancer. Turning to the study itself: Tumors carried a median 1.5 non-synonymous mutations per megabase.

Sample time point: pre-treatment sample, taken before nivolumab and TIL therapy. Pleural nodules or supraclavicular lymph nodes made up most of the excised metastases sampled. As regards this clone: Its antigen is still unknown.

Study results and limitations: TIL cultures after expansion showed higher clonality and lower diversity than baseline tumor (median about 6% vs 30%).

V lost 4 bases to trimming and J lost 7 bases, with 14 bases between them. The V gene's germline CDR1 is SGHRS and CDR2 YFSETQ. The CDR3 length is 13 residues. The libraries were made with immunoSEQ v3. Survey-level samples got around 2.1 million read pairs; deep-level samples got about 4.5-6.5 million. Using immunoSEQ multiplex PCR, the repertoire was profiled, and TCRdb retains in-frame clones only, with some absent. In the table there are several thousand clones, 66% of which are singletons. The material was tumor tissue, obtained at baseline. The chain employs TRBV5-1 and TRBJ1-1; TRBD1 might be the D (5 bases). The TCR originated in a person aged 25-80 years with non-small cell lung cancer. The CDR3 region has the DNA TGCGCCAGCAGCGAAGGGACGTGGGTTGAAGCTTTCTTT. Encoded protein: CASSEGTWVEAFF.